This T cell receptor beta chain comes out of a study of T cells expressing NK-cell markers. General study findings and limits: In a handful of donors, dominant CD3+CD56+NKG2C+ clones formed about 1.0-7.0% of CD8+ cells. Researchers report these clonotypes also headed the CD3+CD56-NKG2C+ fraction in a few donors.

A remark on this clonotype: Its cognate antigen is unknown.

TCRdb processed the 5' RACE reads again and assigns one entry to each CDR3 protein, with no DNA. This repertoire comprises 400,000 to 500,000 distinct CDR3 sequences; its ten largest clones make up roughly 7.2%. Sequences were obtained from blood T cells: a sorted CD56 or NKG2C T cell subset, CD4+ or CD8+ T cells, or bulk PBMC T cells (not recorded which). This TCR came from a woman aged 18-69 years in good health.

The CDR3 sequence: CADTGGPYEQYF. This rearrangement joins TRBV6-6 to TRBJ2-7; TCRdb selects TRBD1, and the lack of DNA leaves this call unchecked. There are 12 residues in the CDR3. CDR1 and CDR2 (germline): MNHNY, SVGAGI (reference sequence).